The 26 T cell receptor beta chains below were found in one sample sequenced in a study of cytomegalovirus exposure and HLA in healthy donors. The PCR used 60 Vbeta and 13 Jbeta primers. This table comes from immunoSEQ multiplex PCR, and its TCRdb copy is limited to in-frame clones, with some not included. Of some 130,000 clones in the sample, approximately 10% were seen once. The source material was PBMCs. The receptors were sampled from a woman aged 40 to 49 in good health and CMV-seropositive.

V usage is TRBV5-1 and J usage is TRBJ1-2; 10 positions match TRBD1. Looked up from germline, CDR1 is SGHRS and CDR2 is YFSETQ. With V trimmed by 4 bases and J by 1 base, 4 bases remained unmatched. This CDR3 spans 15 amino acids. CDR3 nucleotide sequence: TGCGCCAGCAGCACCGGGACAGGGGTTAACTATGGCTACACCTTC. This sequence encodes CASSTGTGVNYGYTF.

The DNA for the CDR3 is TGTGCCAGCAGTGCATTGGGTGGAGATGAAAAACTGTTTTTT. Its translation is CASSALGGDEKLFF. The chain carries TRBV2 and TRBJ1-4, with D unclear. Trimming pared 4 bases from V and 6 bases from J, leaving 12 bases between. Germline CDR1 reads SNHLY; CDR2 reads FYNNEI. This CDR3 comprises 14 residues.

CDR3 in amino acids: CASSWNTGFEETQYF. Written as DNA, the CDR3 is TGTGCCAGCAGCTGGAACACAGGGTTCGAGGAGACCCAGTACTTC. The rearrangement uses TRBV5-6 and TRBJ2-5; tentatively, D is TRBD1 (6 bases). CDR3 length: 15 amino acids. V was clipped by 3 bases and J by 5 bases, with 17 bases between them. In germline, CDR1 is SGHDT, CDR2 YYEEEE. The full variable domain, completed using reference TRBV5-6 and TRBJ2-5, is DAGVTQSPTHLIKTRGQQVTLRCSPKSGHDTVSWYQQALGQGPQFIFQYYEEEERQRGNFPDRFSGHQFPNYSSELNVNALLLGDSALYLCASSWNTGFEETQYFGPGTRLLVL.

This clone has a handful of counts. The chain is built from TRBV25-1 and TRBJ1-1; a possible D gene is TRBD1 (5 bases). The CDR3 loop spans 15 amino acids. The germline gives CDR1 MGHDK, CDR2 SYGVNS. Trimming took off 0 bases at V and 1 base at J, with 9 bases between the two ends. Written as DNA, the CDR3 is TGTGCCAGCAGTGAATATGGGGGGAGGAACACTGAAGCTTTCTTT. This translates into CASSEYGGRNTEAFF.

This clone was seen a few times. The rearrangement joins TRBV19 to TRBJ1-2, with D possibly TRBD1 on 6 matching bases. Looked up from germline, CDR1 is LNHDA and CDR2 is SQIVND (reference sequence). This CDR3 is built from 13 residues. With 6 bases removed from V and 3 bases from J, the gap between germline ends came to 11 bases. This chain's CDR3 is CASREQGDYGYTF. Written as DNA, the CDR3 is TGTGCCAGTAGGGAACAGGGTGACTATGGCTACACCTTC.

The chain combines TRBV5-6 with TRBJ2-5, with TRBD2 matching 14 bases. Looked up from germline, CDR1 is SGHDT and CDR2 is YYEEEE. CDR3 length: 15 amino acids. J lost 5 bases, V lost 4 bases, and 4 bases had no gene match. In DNA, the CDR3 is TGTGCCAGCAGCGGGACTAGCGGGGGTTGGGAGACCCAGTACTTC. Translating gives CASSGTSGGWETQYF.

In its sample, this clone was seen a few times. This chain links TRBV6-1 with TRBJ2-7, with D perhaps matching TRBD2 (5 bases). The CDR3 length is 17 residues. The germline V and J ends were trimmed by 1 base and 0 bases, with 16 bases remaining between them. The V gene's germline CDR1 is MNHNS and CDR2 SASEGT. This CDR3 is CASSEGTPFGPSYEQYF. DNA for the CDR3: TGTGCCAGCAGTGAAGGGACTCCCTTTGGCCCCTCCTACGAGCAGTACTTC.

V is TRBV15 and J is TRBJ2-5; D is unresolved. The CDR3 is 12 residues long. From germline, CDR1 is LNHNV and CDR2 YYDKDF (reference sequence). The V end lost 2 bases, the J end lost 5 bases, and 6 bases lay between the germline ends. In nucleotides, the CDR3 is TGTGCCACCAGCAGACAGGCGGAGACCCAGTACTTC. This codes for CATSRQAETQYF. The full variable domain, rest sourced from reference TRBV15 and TRBJ2-5, is DAMVIQNPRYQVTQFGKPVTLSCSQTLNHNVMYWYQQKSSQAPKLLFHYYDKDFNNEADTPDNFQSRRPNTSFCFLDIRSPGLGDTAMYLCATSRQAETQYFGPGTRLLVL.

There are a few counts of this clone. The chain carries TRBV5-1 and TRBJ2-7; 11 positions match TRBD1. V gave up 4 bases and J gave up 5 bases; unmatched junction bases: 5. The CDR3 contains 14 residues. Germline values: CDR1 SGHRS, CDR2 YFSETQ. The CDR3 reads CASSIGTGGDEQYF. The CDR3 region has the DNA TGCGCCAGCAGCATCGGGACAGGGGGGGACGAGCAGTACTTC. Full variable domain (missing parts from reference TRBV5-1 and TRBJ2-7): KAGVTQTPRYLIKTRGQQVTLSCSPISGHRSVSWYQQTPGQGLQFLFEYFSETQRNKGNFPGRFSGRQFSNSRSEMNVSTLELGDSALYLCASSIGTGGDEQYFGPGTRLTVT.

The rearrangement joins TRBV5-1 to TRBJ2-5; 7 nucleotides agree with TRBD2. Germline CDR1 SGHRS, CDR2 YFSETQ. Germline trimming cut 3 bases from V and 2 bases from J; bases unmatched to any gene: 4. The CDR3 runs 14 residues. The DNA for the CDR3 is TGCGCCAGCAGCTCGACCGGGGGGCAAGAGACCCAGTACTTC. Translation: CASSSTGGQETQYF.

This clone showed up just a few times. J is TRBJ2-5 and V is TRBV18; TRBD1 agrees at 7 bases. Per the germline V gene, CDR1 is KGHSH and CDR2 is LQKENI. This CDR3 is built from 14 residues. The J segment lost 1 base and the V segment lost 3 bases, leaving 2 bases of the junction unmatched. The chain's CDR3 is CASSPGTAQETQYF. The CDR3 bases are TGTGCCAGCTCACCGGGGACAGCCCAAGAGACCCAGTACTTC.

In this sample, this clone turned up a few times. CDR3 region: CASSFGPGDTIYF. The CDR3 coding sequence is TGCGCCAGCAGCTTTGGGCCGGGGGACACCATATATTTT. This chain connects TRBV5-1 to TRBJ1-3, with D maybe TRBD1 (5 bases). The CDR3 totals 13 residues. Looked up from germline, CDR1 is SGHRS and CDR2 is YFSETQ. Trimming removed 2 bases at V and 8 bases at J, with 11 bases between.

The chain combines TRBV4-3 with TRBJ1-1, with unresolved D. Per germline, CDR1 LGHNA and CDR2 YSLEER. The CDR3 length is 13 residues. V lost 2 bases, J lost 4 bases, and 8 bases lay in between. The CDR3 nucleotides are TGCGCCAGCAGCCAACAGGTCGCCACTGAAGCTTTCTTT. Translated, it gives CASSQQVATEAFF.

The sample holds a few counts of this clone. The V and J genes are TRBV14 and TRBJ1-2; D unresolved. CDR3 length: 17 residues. V was cut by 0 bases and J by 0 bases, with 14 bases left in between. The germline gives CDR1 SGHDN, CDR2 FVKESK. As DNA, the CDR3 is TGTGCCAGCAGCCAAGATTTCCAGGTTGGAACTAACTATGGCTACACCTTC. Encoded protein: CASSQDFQVGTNYGYTF.

This chain joins TRBV2 and TRBJ2-3; 10 bases match TRBD2. Germline lookup yields CDR1 SNHLY and CDR2 FYNNEI. The CDR3 totals 16 residues. J lost 3 bases, V lost 7 bases, and 10 bases had no gene match. The CDR3 reads CASTLLAGGKTDTQYF. The CDR3 DNA reads TGTGCCAGCACCCTTTTAGCGGGGGGTAAGACAGATACGCAGTATTTT.

The table lists this clone with a few counts. The chain employs TRBV5-1 and TRBJ2-2; D is undetermined. The CDR3 consists of 14 residues. Trimming removed 2 bases at V and 1 base at J, with 6 bases between. In germline, CDR1 is SGHRS, CDR2 YFSETQ. CDR3 region: CASSLPGNTGELFF. For the CDR3, the DNA is TGCGCCAGCAGCTTACCAGGGAACACCGGGGAGCTGTTTTTT.

This chain connects TRBV19 to TRBJ1-3; tentative D call: TRBD1 (6 bases). Germline V gives CDR1 LNHDA, CDR2 SQIVND (reference sequence). The CDR3 has 15 residues. Trimming left V 9 bases short and J 0 bases short, with 15 bases between. The chain's CDR3 is CASTWGRSSGNTIYF. The CDR3 DNA follows: TGTGCCAGCACCTGGGGGCGGAGCTCTGGAAACACCATATATTTT.

The chain combines TRBV6-5 with TRBJ1-1; no firm D call. V shed 2 bases and J shed 4 bases, with 8 bases lying between them. This CDR3 contains 13 residues. Germline CDR1 is MNHEY and CDR2 is SVGAGI. CDR3 sequence: CASSYLKSTEAFF. The CDR3 nucleotides are TGTGCCAGCAGTTACCTCAAGAGCACTGAAGCTTTCTTT.

This chain uses TRBV7-2 with TRBJ1-6, with D possibly matching TRBD1 (6 bases). V lost 1 base, J lost 10 bases, and 8 bases lay in between. The CDR3 runs 13 residues. Germline V lookup: CDR1 SGHTA, CDR2 FQGNSA. The CDR3 loop reads CASSLDRVSPLHF. The DNA for the CDR3 is TGTGCCAGCAGCTTAGACAGGGTCTCACCCCTCCACTTT.

V gene TRBV7-2 combines with J gene TRBJ1-3, with no clear D. CDR3 size: 14 residues. V was trimmed by 3 bases and J by 0 bases, leaving 6 bases between them. Per germline, CDR1 SGHTA and CDR2 FQGNSA. The CDR3 loop is CASSFSFSGNTIYF. CDR3 DNA sequence: TGTGCCAGCAGCTTTAGCTTCTCTGGAAACACCATATATTTT.

This clone was counted between two and nine times. The rearrangement links TRBV7-2 to TRBJ1-6; D is perhaps TRBD1 (6 bases). Trimming took 5 bases from V and 8 from J, leaving 10 bases between them. Germline V gene data show CDR1 as SGHTA and CDR2 as FQGNSA. The CDR3 has 13 residues. The CDR3 DNA reads as TGTGCCAGCAGCCCTCGGACAGATTCACCCCTCCACTTT. It codes for CASSPRTDSPLHF.

This clone was recorded a few times. DNA of the CDR3: TGTGCCAGCAGCTTAGCGGGGGGGCTAGATACGCAGTATTTT. Amino acid sequence: CASSLAGGLDTQYF. The chain employs TRBV7-2 and TRBJ2-3; a possible D gene is TRBD2 (7 bases). The CDR3 is made up of 14 amino acids. Germline V gene sequence: CDR1 SGHTA, CDR2 FQGNSA. Trimming took off 0 bases at V and 5 bases at J, with 9 bases between the two ends. Supplemented by reference TRBV7-2 and TRBJ2-3, the full variable domain reads GAGVSQSPSNKVTEKGKDVELRCDPISGHTALYWYRQSLGQGLEFLIYFQGNSAPDKSGLPSDRFSAERTGGSVSTLTIQRTQQEDSAVYLCASSLAGGLDTQYFGPGTRLTVL.

This clone has only a few counts. This chain connects TRBV6-1 to TRBJ2-1; 8 nucleotides match TRBD2. Trimming cost V 8 bases and J 8 bases; bases outside gene matches: 11. This CDR3 comprises 14 residues. CDR1 MNHNS and CDR2 SASEGT come from the germline V gene. The CDR3, as DNA: TGTGCCAGCTTAGGGACGGGGGGGACCCATGAGCAGTTCTTC. This gives the protein CASLGTGGTHEQFF.

This clone was detected a few times. The gene calls are TRBV7-2 and TRBJ1-6; tentatively, D is TRBD1 (5 bases). CDR3 size: 13 residues. Deletions cut 6 bases from V and 10 bases from J, with 13 bases between. The germline CDR1 and CDR2 sequences are SGHTA and FQGNSA. The CDR3 coding sequence is TGTGCCAGCAGTCCGGAAGGGGCATCACCCCTCCACTTT. As protein: CASSPEGASPLHF.

CDR3 amino acids: CASSLRGTNEKLFF. DNA for the CDR3: TGTGCCAGCAGCCTTCGAGGAACTAATGAAAAACTGTTTTTT. The rearrangement joins TRBV6-1 to TRBJ1-4, with D unclear. Germline CDR1 MNHNS, CDR2 SASEGT. Trimming shortened V by 6 bases and J by 1 base, and 9 bases separated the two germline ends. CDR3 length: 14 amino acids.

This chain connects TRBV13 to TRBJ1-4; D not certain. The CDR3 runs 13 residues. Trimming cost V 2 bases and J 8 bases, with 9 bases left between them. Germline V gene data show CDR1 as PRHDT and CDR2 as FYEKMQ (reference sequence). CDR3 in amino acids: CASSLRTLEKLFF. CDR3 sequence (DNA): TGTGCCAGCAGCTTACGGACTCTAGAAAAACTGTTTTTT.